Shown below are 9 T cell receptor beta chains from a single sample sequenced in a study of T cell responses to AZD1222 COVID-19 vaccine. Produced via immunoSEQ multiplex PCR; TCRdb's table is partial and in-frame only. Of about 91,000 clones in the sample, approximately 90% were seen once. Sequenced here: peripheral blood, sampled 28 days after the second AZD1222 dose. The receptors derive from an adult who received the AZD1222 COVID-19 vaccine.

The chain employs TRBV2 and TRBJ1-2, with D perhaps TRBD1 (5 bases). Germline CDR1 and CDR2: SNHLY and FYNNEI. The CDR3 covers 15 residues. V was clipped by 6 bases and J by 4 bases, with 18 bases between them. CDR3: CASSPRDPYSYGYTF. CDR3 DNA: TGTGCCAGCAGCCCCCGGGACCCTTATAGCTATGGCTACACCTTC.

The chain combines TRBV11-1 with TRBJ1-2; possibly TRBD1 for D (5 bases). V lost 5 bases to trimming and J lost 4 bases, with 17 bases between them. The CDR3 spans 15 residues. Germline CDR1 and CDR2: SGHAT and FQDESV (reference sequence). DNA of the CDR3: TGTGCCAGCAGCAAGGCTGCCCCGACAGCCTATGGCTACACCTTC. It translates to CASSKAAPTAYGYTF. The full variable domain, its missing parts supplied by reference TRBV11-1 and TRBJ1-2, is EAEVAQSPRYKITEKSQAVAFWCDPISGHATLYWYRQILGQGPELLVQFQDESVVDDSQLPKDRFSAERLKGVDSTLKIQPAELGDSAMYLCASSKAAPTAYGYTFGSGTRLTVV.

The chain joins TRBV3-1 (or the pseudogene TRBV3-2) to TRBJ1-3; no clear D gene. The CDR3 covers 16 residues. CDR1 is LGHDT and CDR2 is YNNKEL in the germline V gene (reference sequence). V gave up 1 base and J gave up 1 base, with 11 bases separating them. CDR3 nucleotide sequence: TGTGCCAGCAGCCAAGGTACGGGTACGTCTGGAAACACCATATATTTT. This gives the protein CASSQGTGTSGNTIYF.

This clone has just a few counts. The chain is built from TRBV4-1 and TRBJ2-7; no clear D. V lost 4 bases and J 2 bases, leaving 15 bases between the germline ends. This CDR3 is 15 amino acids long. Germline lookup yields CDR1 MGHRA and CDR2 YSYEKL. The DNA of the CDR3 is TGCGCCAGCAGCCTCGCTTTGTTCGCCACCTACGAGCAGTACTTC. Protein product: CASSLALFATYEQYF.

V usage is TRBV5-1 and J usage is TRBJ2-5, with D perhaps being TRBD1 or TRBD2 (5 bases each). CDR3 length: 14 residues. The V gene lost 4 bases and the J gene lost 2 bases, with 12 bases spanning the gap. Germline V gene data show CDR1 as SGHRS and CDR2 as YFSETQ. CDR3 sequence reads: CASSVRDGQETQYF. The CDR3 nucleotides are TGCGCCAGCAGCGTACGGGACGGACAAGAGACCCAGTACTTC.

This chain connects TRBV5-6 to TRBJ1-1; no reliable D call. Trimming took 0 bases from V and 3 from J, leaving 9 bases between them. The CDR3 length is 14 residues. Per the germline V gene, CDR1 is SGHDT and CDR2 is YYEEEE. CDR3 region: CASSLAQRDTEAFF. In nucleotides, the CDR3 is TGTGCCAGCAGCTTGGCCCAGAGGGACACTGAAGCTTTCTTT.

The V call is TRBV5-1, the J call TRBJ1-2, with D possibly being TRBD1 (5 bases). The CDR3 has 19 amino acids. The germline gives CDR1 SGHRS, CDR2 YFSETQ. Trimming pared 1 base from V and 0 bases from J, leaving 22 bases between. CDR3 sequence (DNA): TGCGCCAGCAGCTTGCCCGGGACCGACTCCCAACCAGCTAACTATGGCTACACCTTC. Translated, it gives CASSLPGTDSQPANYGYTF. Supplemented by reference TRBV5-1 and TRBJ1-2, the full variable domain reads KAGVTQTPRYLIKTRGQQVTLSCSPISGHRSVSWYQQTPGQGLQFLFEYFSETQRNKGNFPGRFSGRQFSNSRSEMNVSTLELGDSALYLCASSLPGTDSQPANYGYTFGSGTRLTVV.

This clone came up a few times. The chain couples TRBV21-1 to TRBJ1-2. TRBV21-1 corresponds to a pseudogene. This CDR3 is built from 16 residues. CDR3 region: CASSKVSENRGYGYTF. In nucleotides, the CDR3 is TGTGCCAGCAGCAAAGTATCTGAGAATAGAGGGTATGGCTACACCTTC.

On this clone itself: Its ends do not fully match the called genes, so a read error is possible. The chain joins TRBV3-1 (or the pseudogene TRBV3-2) to TRBJ2-1; 9 positions agree with TRBD2. The germline V gene has CDR1 LGHDT and CDR2 YNNKEL (reference sequence). The CDR3 is 20 residues long. The chain's CDR3 is CASSLLRGTRGGAGGNEQFF. CDR3 coding DNA: TGCGCCAGCAGCCTCCTTCGGGGGACTCGCGGGGGGGCCGGAGGCAATGAGCAGTTCTTC.